A selection of T cell receptor beta chains follows, all from one sample in a study of T cells in Graves' hyperthyroidism and ophthalmopathy. MiXCR, run by TCRdb on the multiplex PCR reads, gives a single entry per CDR3 protein. The sample gives about 350,000 distinct CDR3 sequences, roughly 13% of which show up once; around 25% is in the top ten. The sample consisted of blood. The receptor set was obtained from a woman younger than 45 with Graves' hyperthyroidism. Each CDR3 is given with its conserved first and last residue. Each record gives: clone size, J gene, D gene, V gene, CDR3 DNA, CDR3 protein. A D gene is named only where the DNA matches it firmly. Rows give clone size only sometimes, using once, few, many, or a class for an expanded clone.

clone_size: few
j_call: TRBJ2-2
d_call: TRBD1
v_call: TRBV5-1
cdr3_nt: TGCGCCAGCAGCTCCGACAGGGTCGGAACCGGGGAGCTGTTTTTT
cdr3_aa: CASSSDRVGTGELFF

clone_size: few
j_call: TRBJ2-3
d_call: NA
v_call: TRBV7-9
cdr3_nt: TGTGCCAGCAGCCTACGGGCACTAGATACGCAGTATTTT
cdr3_aa: CASSLRALDTQYF

clone_size: few
j_call: TRBJ2-5
d_call: NA
v_call: TRBV5-6
cdr3_nt: TGTGCCAGCAGCTTGGGACCGGGGGCGGAGACCCAGTACTTC
cdr3_aa: CASSLGPGAETQYF

clone_size: many
j_call: TRBJ2-5
d_call: NA
v_call: TRBV5-4
cdr3_nt: TGTGCCAGCAGCTTGGTCGGGGTAGAGACCCAGTACTTC
cdr3_aa: CASSLVGVETQYF

clone_size: many
j_call: TRBJ2-1
d_call: TRBD2
v_call: TRBV12-3/TRBV12-4
cdr3_nt: TGTGCCAGCAGTTCCCGGCGGGAGGGCTACAATGAGCAGTTCTTC
cdr3_aa: CASSSRREGYNEQFF

clone_size: NA
j_call: TRBJ1-1
d_call: NA
v_call: TRBV6-1
cdr3_nt: TGTGCCAGCAGTTATTTGGACAAAAACACTGAAGCTTTCTTT
cdr3_aa: CASSYLDKNTEAFF

clone_size: NA
j_call: TRBJ2-3
d_call: TRBD2
v_call: TRBV10-1
cdr3_nt: TGCGCCAGCAGTTCCCAGCGGGACACAGATACGCAGTATTTT
cdr3_aa: CASSSQRDTDTQYF

clone_size: many
j_call: TRBJ2-5
d_call: NA
v_call: TRBV20-1
cdr3_nt: TGCAGTGCCCCTCGCGGGAAAGAGACCCAGTACTTC
cdr3_aa: CSAPRGKETQYF

clone_size: few
j_call: TRBJ2-1
d_call: NA
v_call: TRBV18
cdr3_nt: TGTGCCAGCTCACCTTCCGGGGGTGAGCAGTTCTTC
cdr3_aa: CASSPSGGEQFF

clone_size: NA
j_call: TRBJ2-7
d_call: NA
v_call: TRBV28
cdr3_nt: TGTGCCAGCAGTTCAATGCCGGGTCGCGGCGAGCAGTACTTC
cdr3_aa: CASSSMPGRGEQYF

clone_size: many
j_call: TRBJ1-2
d_call: NA
v_call: TRBV3-1
cdr3_nt: TGTGCCAGTACGGGACGGTATGGCTACACCTTC
cdr3_aa: CASTGRYGYTF

clone_size: many
j_call: TRBJ2-1
d_call: NA
v_call: TRBV20-1
cdr3_nt: TGCAGTGCCCTTTTACTAGCCGGAGGGCACAATGAGCAGTTCTTC
cdr3_aa: CSALLLAGGHNEQFF

clone_size: NA
j_call: TRBJ1-1
d_call: NA
v_call: TRBV19
cdr3_nt: TGTGCCAGTACAGCTTACACTGAAGCTTTCTTT
cdr3_aa: CASTAYTEAFF

clone_size: NA
j_call: TRBJ1-4
d_call: TRBD1
v_call: TRBV6-2/TRBV6-3
cdr3_nt: TGTGCCAGCACCGAGAAGGGACAGCCAGGAAAACTGTTTTTT
cdr3_aa: CASTEKGQPGKLFF

clone_size: few
j_call: TRBJ1-1
d_call: NA
v_call: TRBV19
cdr3_nt: TGTGCCAGTAGCCGGGAAACGAACACTGAAGCTTTCTTT
cdr3_aa: CASSRETNTEAFF

clone_size: many
j_call: TRBJ1-2
d_call: NA
v_call: TRBV28
cdr3_nt: TGTGCCAGCAGTTTGGGCCGGGCTTCTGGCTACACCTTC
cdr3_aa: CASSLGRASGYTF

clone_size: few
j_call: TRBJ2-3
d_call: TRBD2
v_call: TRBV20-1
cdr3_nt: TGCAGTGCTAGTCTAGCGGGAGAGGTGGTGGGAACGCAGTATTTT
cdr3_aa: CSASLAGEVVGTQYF

clone_size: few
j_call: TRBJ2-2
d_call: TRBD2
v_call: TRBV9
cdr3_nt: TGTGCCAGCAGCGTAGGTAGCGGGATGCGCATCGGGGAGCTGTTTTTT
cdr3_aa: CASSVGSGMRIGELFF

clone_size: many
j_call: TRBJ1-1
d_call: NA
v_call: TRBV5-1
cdr3_nt: TGCGCCAGCAGTGACCCCGACAGCACTGAAGCTTTCTTT
cdr3_aa: CASSDPDSTEAFF

clone_size: NA
j_call: TRBJ1-3
d_call: NA
v_call: TRBV20-1
cdr3_nt: TGCAGTGCTCAAGCCACCTACTCTGGAAACACCATATATTTT
cdr3_aa: CSAQATYSGNTIYF

clone_size: many
j_call: TRBJ1-5
d_call: NA
v_call: TRBV12-3/TRBV12-4
cdr3_nt: TGTGCCAGCAGCTCTCATGGGGTTTCTCTCCAGCCCCAGCATTTT
cdr3_aa: CASSSHGVSLQPQHF

clone_size: many
j_call: TRBJ2-3
d_call: NA
v_call: TRBV11-2
cdr3_nt: TGTGCCAGCAGGATAGCAGGGGCAGATACGCAGTATTTT
cdr3_aa: CASRIAGADTQYF

clone_size: many
j_call: TRBJ1-5
d_call: NA
v_call: TRBV7-2
cdr3_nt: TGTGCCAGCAGCTTCGAGGACAGCCTCGGGCAGCCCCAGCATTTT
cdr3_aa: CASSFEDSLGQPQHF

clone_size: few
j_call: TRBJ2-1
d_call: TRBD2
v_call: TRBV15
cdr3_nt: TGTGCCACCAGCAGAGGGGAGGGTATGTCCTACAATGAGCAGTTCTTC
cdr3_aa: CATSRGEGMSYNEQFF

clone_size: NA
j_call: TRBJ1-5
d_call: NA
v_call: TRBV28
cdr3_nt: TGTGCCAGCAGTTTCCCCATCCGGGGATTTAGCAATCAGCCCCAGCATTTT
cdr3_aa: CASSFPIRGFSNQPQHF

clone_size: few
j_call: TRBJ1-1
d_call: NA
v_call: TRBV19
cdr3_nt: TGTGCCAGTAGTATACGTACATTGGACACTGAAGCTTCCTTT
cdr3_aa: CASSIRTLDTEASF

clone_size: few
j_call: TRBJ2-4
d_call: TRBD2
v_call: TRBV2
cdr3_nt: TGTGCCAGCAGGAGCGGGAGAGGAGCCAAAAACATTCAGTACTTC
cdr3_aa: CASRSGRGAKNIQYF

clone_size: many
j_call: TRBJ2-4
d_call: NA
v_call: TRBV2
cdr3_nt: TGTGCCAGCAGGAAGGGTGAAAACATTCAGTACTTC
cdr3_aa: CASRKGENIQYF

clone_size: many
j_call: TRBJ2-1
d_call: TRBD1
v_call: TRBV6-1
cdr3_nt: TGTGCCAGCAGGGGACCGACCAGACAGGGTGTGTTCGATGAGCAGTTCTTC
cdr3_aa: CASRGPTRQGVFDEQFF